Following are 20 T cell receptor beta chains from one sample sequenced in a study of cytomegalovirus exposure and HLA in healthy donors. A multiplex PCR was run with 60 Vbeta primers and 13 Jbeta primers. Method: immunoSEQ multiplex PCR; TCRdb's copy keeps in-frame clones and lacks some. This table holds under 140,000 clones, about 73% found once. Sequencing used PBMCs. All receptors come from a woman aged 30 to 39 in good health and CMV-seronegative.

The J gene is TRBJ2-5, the V gene TRBV4-1, with 8 nucleotides matching TRBD1. J was trimmed by 6 bases and V by 3 bases; bases with no gene match: 9. Germline V gene data show CDR1 as MGHRA and CDR2 as YSYEKL. This CDR3 is 15 amino acids long. CDR3 DNA: TGCGCCAGCAGCCAGGCCAGGACAGGGTTGAAGACCCAGTACTTC. This sequence encodes CASSQARTGLKTQYF.

The chain recombines TRBV7-9 with TRBJ2-7; D is unclear. CDR1 is SEHNR and CDR2 is FQNEAQ in the germline V gene (reference sequence). Trimming removed 8 bases from V and 0 bases from J, with 8 bases in between. The CDR3 loop spans 12 amino acids. The CDR3 sequence is CASQSSSYEQYF. CDR3 in DNA: TGTGCCAGCCAAAGTAGCTCCTACGAGCAGTACTTC.

V is TRBV7-9 and J is TRBJ1-1; D is unclear. The CDR3 runs to 15 residues. Trimming took off 4 bases at V and 4 bases at J, with 16 bases between the two ends. CDR1 and CDR2 (germline): SEHNR, FQNEAQ (reference sequence). CDR3 sequence reads: CASSSRAGVRTEAFF. The CDR3 nucleotides are TGTGCCAGCAGCTCCCGGGCCGGGGTACGCACTGAAGCTTTCTTT.

The chain joins TRBV10-3 to TRBJ2-1; possible D gene TRBD2, 6 bases. This CDR3 comprises 15 residues. V was cut by 3 bases and J by 6 bases, with 15 bases left in between. CDR1 and CDR2 (germline): ENHRY, SYGVKD. CDR3 residues: CAISDPGTLGNEQFF. The CDR3 DNA sequence: TGTGCCATCAGTGACCCCGGGACTCTAGGCAATGAGCAGTTCTTC.

The chain carries TRBV27 and TRBJ1-5; no clear D gene. V dropped 0 bases and J dropped 4 bases, with 4 bases sitting between them. CDR1 is MNHEY and CDR2 is SMNVEV in the germline V gene (reference sequence). This CDR3 has 13 residues. CDR3 coding DNA: TGTGCCAGCAGTTTATCCAGGAATCAGCCCCAGCATTTT. Amino acid sequence: CASSLSRNQPQHF.

The rearrangement joins TRBV7-2 to TRBJ1-6; D might be TRBD1 (6 bases). There are 16 residues in the CDR3. The germline V gene encodes CDR1 SGHTA and CDR2 FQGNSA. Trimming removed 5 bases from V and 5 bases from J, with 16 bases in between. The CDR3: CASSPHWDTNNSPLHF. In nucleotides, the CDR3 is TGTGCCAGCAGCCCTCACTGGGACACCAATAATTCACCCCTCCACTTT.

The chain carries TRBV29-1 and TRBJ2-7; 13 bases map to TRBD2. Germline lookup yields CDR1 SQVTM and CDR2 ANQGSEA. J lost 4 bases, V lost 1 base, and 7 bases had no gene match. This CDR3 contains 16 residues. The CDR3 region has the DNA TGCAGCGTTGAAGGACCGGGACTAGCGGGATATTACGAGCAGTACTTC. As protein: CSVEGPGLAGYYEQYF.

The chain uses TRBV7-9 and TRBJ1-3, with D possibly matching TRBD1 (6 bases). The V and J ends lost 0 bases and 4 bases respectively, with 10 bases between them. This CDR3 has 15 amino acids. Germline CDR1 SEHNR, CDR2 FQNEAQ (reference sequence). CDR3 in DNA: TGTGCCAGCAGCTTAGCGGGGGCGCTCGGAAACACCATATATTTT. Translating it yields CASSLAGALGNTIYF.

The V call is TRBV30, the J call TRBJ2-3; D uncertain. The CDR3 runs 14 residues. V gave up 4 bases and J gave up 0 bases, with 11 bases separating them. Germline CDR1 is GTSNPN and CDR2 is SVGIG (reference sequence). The CDR3 reads CAWMPHGSTDTQYF. The CDR3 nucleotides read TGTGCCTGGATGCCCCATGGCAGCACAGATACGCAGTATTTT.

The V and J genes are TRBV7-9 and TRBJ1-1; TRBD1 matches 12 bases. The CDR3 runs to 17 residues. In germline, CDR1 is SEHNR, CDR2 FQNEAQ (reference sequence). The J segment lost 1 base and the V segment lost 7 bases, leaving 10 bases of the junction unmatched. DNA for the CDR3: TGTGCCAGCAACCCTCCACCGGGACAGGGGGCGAACACTGAAGCTTTCTTT. It codes for CASNPPPGQGANTEAFF.

The rearrangement joins TRBV28 to TRBJ2-7; the D is unclear. The CDR3 sequence is 11 residues long. The germline V gene encodes CDR1 MDHEN and CDR2 SYDVKM. V lost 4 bases and J 6 bases, leaving 7 bases between the germline ends. CDR3 nucleotide sequence: TGTGCCAGCAGTTCTCAACTCGAGCAGTACTTC. It translates to CASSSQLEQYF.

This clone appeared a single time. V usage is TRBV5-4 and J usage is TRBJ1-5; 8 nucleotides match TRBD1. V shed 0 bases and J 3 bases; nucleotides not matched to a gene: 2. This CDR3 is built from 15 residues. Germline V gene sequence: CDR1 SGHNT, CDR2 YYREEE (reference sequence). CDR3 sequence: CASSLGTGNNQPQHF. In DNA, the CDR3 is TGTGCCAGCAGCTTGGGGACAGGGAACAATCAGCCCCAGCATTTT.

The V call is TRBV7-2, the J call TRBJ1-5; possibly TRBD1 for D (5 bases). V dropped 1 base and J dropped 5 bases, with 18 bases sitting between them. The CDR3 sequence is 17 residues long. In germline, CDR1 is SGHTA, CDR2 FQGNSA. CDR3 bases: TGTGCCAGCAGCTTAGGCTGGGGAAGCAGGGAGGATCAGCCCCAGCATTTT. Translation: CASSLGWGSREDQPQHF.

The rearrangement joins TRBV25-1 to TRBJ2-5, with no clear D. The germline V gene has CDR1 MGHDK and CDR2 SYGVNS. The CDR3 runs to 16 residues. Trimming shortened V by 2 bases and J by 0 bases, and 13 bases separated the two germline ends. The chain's CDR3 is CASSELVTGYQETQYF. In nucleotides, the CDR3 is TGTGCCAGCAGTGAACTCGTGACTGGTTACCAAGAGACCCAGTACTTC. Using reference TRBV25-1 and TRBJ2-5 for the parts outside the CDR3, the full variable domain is EADIYQTPRYLVIGTGKKITLECSQTMGHDKMYWYQQDPGMELHLIHYSYGVNSTEKGDLSSESTVSRIRTEHFPLTLESARPSHTSQYLCASSELVTGYQETQYFGPGTRLLVL.

This rearrangement joins TRBV6-1 to TRBJ1-5; 8 bases map to TRBD1. Looked up from germline, CDR1 is MNHNS and CDR2 is SASEGT. CDR3 length equals 15 residues. The J segment lost 2 bases and the V segment lost 6 bases, leaving 6 bases of the junction unmatched. Here the CDR3 DNA reads TGTGCCAGCAGAGACACAGGGGGTGGCAATCAGCCCCAGCATTTT. Translation gives CASRDTGGGNQPQHF.

The chain uses TRBV28 and TRBJ2-1; a possible D gene is TRBD2 (5 bases). Germline V lookup: CDR1 MDHEN, CDR2 SYDVKM. V lost 7 bases and J lost 0, with 13 bases in between. The CDR3 has 15 residues. The CDR3 DNA reads as TGTGCCAGCAAGGTTAGCGCAAGCTCCTACAATGAGCAGTTCTTC. Amino acids: CASKVSASSYNEQFF.

The chain combines TRBV21-1 with TRBJ1-1. TRBV21-1 has pseudogene status. The CDR3 has 15 amino acids. As DNA, the CDR3 is TGTGCCAGCAGCAAAGTAGAATCGGTGAACACTGAAGCTTTCTTT. Translated: CASSKVESVNTEAFF.

This clone was detected once. This rearrangement joins TRBV4-3 to TRBJ1-4; TRBD1 aligns across 11 bases. Germline V gene data show CDR1 as LGHNA and CDR2 as YSLEER. The CDR3 extends over 16 amino acids. V lost 1 base, J lost 8 bases, and 6 bases stayed unmatched. The CDR3 here is CASSQVGQGAEEKLFF. DNA for the CDR3: TGCGCCAGCAGCCAAGTAGGACAGGGGGCGGAAGAAAAACTGTTTTTT.

The sample holds one count of this clone. The J gene is TRBJ2-7, the V gene TRBV4-1; maybe TRBD1 (5 bases). The CDR3 has 15 amino acids. V lost 0 bases, J lost 5 bases, and 14 bases lay in between. Germline CDR1 and CDR2: MGHRA and YSYEKL. CDR3 protein: CASSQDNRLGNEQYF. The CDR3 DNA follows: TGCGCCAGCAGCCAAGACAACAGGTTGGGGAACGAGCAGTACTTC.

The J gene is TRBJ1-4, the V gene TRBV9; D is undetermined. Germline V lookup: CDR1 SGDLS, CDR2 YYNGEE. The CDR3 spans 13 residues. The V gene lost 4 bases and the J gene lost 8 bases, with 12 bases spanning the gap. This CDR3 reads CASSPGLVEKLFF. The CDR3 coding sequence is TGTGCCAGCAGCCCCGGACTGGTGGAAAAACTGTTTTTT.